This T cell receptor beta chain was captured by sequencing in a study of shared clonotypes between healthy human individuals. Findings and limits, study-wide: Shared clonotypes: approximately 4.5% naive CD4, 3.5% to 4% naive CD8, about 2.5% memory CD4, approximately 0.37% memory CD8.

V was clipped by 7 bases and J by 2 bases, with 29 bases between them. The CDR3 has 20 amino acids. The germline CDR1 and CDR2 sequences are KGHSH and LQKENI. The assay ran at deep level. Clones were sequenced by immunoSEQ multiplex PCR, and TCRdb holds only the in-frame ones, with some missing. The sample lists millions of clones; 90% to 95% were seen once. This clone has a single count. What it binds is unknown. The sequenced sample consisted of naive CD4+ T cells sorted from blood. Subset meaning: CD45RA+ positively selected. The chain combines TRBV18 with TRBJ2-2; TRBD2 is a possible D gene (5 bases). The receptor was derived from a man aged 18 to 30 in good health. DNA of the CDR3: TGTGCCAGCTTCGATTCCCTGCCCGGACTCTCAGCCAACAACACCGGGGAGCTGTTTTTT. As protein: CASFDSLPGLSANNTGELFF.